The 18 T cell receptor beta chains in this list originate from one sample, sequenced in a study of T cell responses to AZD1222 COVID-19 vaccine. Sequencing used immunoSEQ multiplex PCR; TCRdb keeps in-frame clones, though not all of them. The sample shows fewer than 150,000 clones, just under 95% of them seen only once. The sequenced sample was peripheral blood, obtained 28 days after the second AZD1222 dose. These receptors were taken from an adult who received the AZD1222 COVID-19 vaccine.

The chain links TRBV11-3 to TRBJ2-7, with D unclear. The CDR3 covers 14 residues. Trimming removed 5 bases at V and 2 bases at J, with 13 bases between. The germline V gene encodes CDR1 SGHNT and CDR2 YENEEA. This CDR3 is CASSERVLTYEQYF. The DNA for the CDR3 is TGTGCCAGCAGCGAAAGGGTTCTTACCTACGAGCAGTACTTC.

This clone was found a few times. This chain uses TRBV10-3 with TRBJ1-6; a weak D match, TRBD1 (6 bases). The CDR3 consists of 14 residues. Germline CDR1 is ENHRY and CDR2 is SYGVKD. With 2 bases removed from V and 4 bases from J, the gap between germline ends came to 6 bases. The chain's CDR3 is CAISEQGYNSPLHF. The CDR3 nucleotides are TGTGCCATCAGTGAGCAGGGGTATAATTCACCCCTCCACTTT.

The genes are TRBV6-2 or TRBV6-3 and TRBJ2-2; D is unresolved. V gave up 2 bases and J gave up 6 bases, with 7 bases separating them. The V gene's germline CDR1 is MNHEY and CDR2 SVGEGT. The CDR3 is 13 residues long. CDR3 sequence: CASSYRRPGELFF. CDR3 bases: TGTGCCAGCAGTTACCGCAGGCCCGGGGAGCTGTTTTTT.

The chain recombines TRBV2 with TRBJ1-5; 8 nucleotides align to TRBD1. The germline CDR1 and CDR2 sequences are SNHLY and FYNNEI. The CDR3 contains 15 residues. Trimming at V came to 5 bases and at J to 2 bases, leaving 5 bases not matched to a gene. The CDR3, as DNA: TGTGCCAGCAGTTCCGGACAGGGTGGCAATCAGCCCCAGCATTTT. It yields the protein CASSSGQGGNQPQHF.

On this clone itself: The same CDR3 arises from other DNA sequences in this sample as well. CDR3 sequence: CASSVVGSADTEAFF. DNA of the CDR3: TGTGCCAGCAGCGTAGTAGGGAGTGCGGACACTGAAGCTTTCTTT. The V gene is TRBV9, the J gene TRBJ1-1, with D uncertain. The CDR3 extends over 15 amino acids. The V gene lost 0 bases and the J gene lost 3 bases, with 12 bases spanning the gap. The V gene's germline CDR1 is SGDLS and CDR2 YYNGEE. The full variable domain, with the rest looked up from reference TRBV9 and TRBJ1-1, is DSGVTQTPKHLITATGQRVTLRCSPRSGDLSVYWYQQSLDQGLQFLIQYYNGEERAKGNILERFSAQQFPDLHSELNLSSLELGDSALYFCASSVVGSADTEAFFGQGTRLTVV.

The chain joins TRBV29-1 to TRBJ1-2; TRBD1 is a possible D gene (5 bases). Germline CDR1 and CDR2: SQVTM and ANQGSEA. The length of the CDR3 is 13 residues. Trimming shortened V by 6 bases and J by 3 bases, and 14 bases separated the two germline ends. CDR3 nucleotides: TGCAGCGTAAATAAGGGGATAGACTATGGCTACACCTTC. This sequence encodes CSVNKGIDYGYTF.

The chain is built from TRBV19 and TRBJ1-1; D is perhaps TRBD1 (5 bases). The CDR3 contains 14 residues. Trimming cost V 5 bases and J 1 base, with 11 bases left between them. Germline V gene sequence: CDR1 LNHDA, CDR2 SQIVND (reference sequence). CDR3 sequence (DNA): TGTGCCAGTAGTCCGAGGGGACCGAACACTGAAGCTTTCTTT. Amino acid sequence: CASSPRGPNTEAFF.

This clone was seen only once. The gene calls are TRBV14 and TRBJ2-1, with a tentative D call TRBD2 (7 bases). V was pared by 2 bases and J by 3 bases, with 17 bases between. The CDR3 totals 17 residues. Germline CDR1 and CDR2: SGHDN and FVKESK. Here the CDR3 reads CASSQLWAGAYYNEQFF. The CDR3 DNA reads TGTGCCAGCAGCCAATTGTGGGCGGGGGCCTACTACAATGAGCAGTTCTTC.

The V and J genes are TRBV12-5 and TRBJ2-1; D might be TRBD1 (5 bases). V was cut by 4 bases and J by 5 bases, with 18 bases left in between. CDR1 and CDR2 from the germline V gene are LGHNT and FRNRAP. The CDR3 spans 16 residues. CDR3 region: CASGSRWGGENNEQFF. The CDR3 coding sequence is TGTGCTAGTGGTTCCCGGTGGGGCGGTGAGAACAATGAGCAGTTCTTC.

The chain uses TRBV30 and TRBJ1-1; D unresolved. Germline assignment: CDR1 GTSNPN and CDR2 SVGIG (reference sequence). V shed 3 bases and J shed 5 bases, with 4 bases lying between them. The CDR3 consists of 10 residues. CDR3 in amino acids: CAWRRTEAFF. The CDR3 DNA sequence: TGTGCCTGGAGAAGGACTGAAGCTTTCTTT. Together with reference TRBV30 and TRBJ1-1, the CDR3 gives the full variable domain: SQTIHQWPATLVQPVGSPLSLECTVEGTSNPNLYWYRQAAGRGLQLLFYSVGIGQISSEVPQNLSASRPQDRQFILSSKKLLLSDSGFYLCAWRRTEAFFGQGTRLTVV.

About this clone itself: Other nucleotide sequences in the sample specify the same CDR3. V is TRBV3-1 (or the pseudogene TRBV3-2) and J is TRBJ2-2; TRBD1 might be the D (5 bases). This CDR3 is 12 amino acids long. CDR1 is LGHDT, CDR2 YNNKEL, per germline (reference sequence). V gave up 1 base and J gave up 8 bases, with 5 bases separating them. CDR3 sequence: CASSQGTGELFF. The CDR3 DNA is TGTGCCAGCAGCCAAGGGACAGGGGAGCTGTTTTTT.

V is TRBV7-9 and J is TRBJ1-2; TRBD1 matches at 7 bases. J gave up 0 bases and V 0 bases, and 4 bases lay outside the gene matches. The CDR3 runs to 16 residues. Per the germline V gene, CDR1 is SEHNR and CDR2 is FQNEAQ (reference sequence). The DNA for the CDR3 is TGTGCCAGCAGCTTAGCGAGGGACAGATCTAACTATGGCTACACCTTC. This sequence encodes CASSLARDRSNYGYTF.

This sequence joins TRBV27 and TRBJ1-1; D is possibly TRBD1 (5 bases). This CDR3 contains 16 residues. Germline V lookup: CDR1 MNHEY, CDR2 SMNVEV (reference sequence). Trimming took 2 bases from V and 7 from J, leaving 20 bases between them. Here the CDR3 DNA reads TGTGCCAGCAGTTTAAGCTTCTGGGGCGCATCACTTGAAGCTTTCTTT. Translated, it gives CASSLSFWGASLEAFF.

The V gene is TRBV7-3, the J gene TRBJ2-3, with 16 nucleotides matching TRBD2. Germline assignment: CDR1 SGHTA and CDR2 FQGTGA. There are 18 residues in the CDR3. V dropped 3 bases and J dropped 5; count of bases not matched to a gene: 8. The CDR3 loop is CASSFSGTSGGAGDTQYF. The CDR3, as DNA: TGTGCCAGCAGCTTTTCCGGGACTAGCGGGGGGGCCGGAGATACGCAGTATTTT.

This clone was observed a single time. The V call is TRBV4-1, the J call TRBJ2-6; D perhaps matches TRBD1 (5 bases). With 3 bases removed from V and 1 base from J, the gap between germline ends came to 10 bases. The CDR3 has 16 residues. CDR1 and CDR2 (germline): MGHRA, YSYEKL. CDR3 in DNA: TGCGCCAGCAGCCAGCTACAGGCGTCTGGGGCCAACGTCCTGACTTTC. Its translation: CASSQLQASGANVLTF.

The chain has TRBV12-3 or TRBV12-4 and TRBJ1-2; D is possibly TRBD1 (5 bases). V dropped 6 bases and J dropped 7 bases, with 15 bases sitting between them. The CDR3 totals 13 residues. The CDR3 loop is CASRYLGRGGYTF. The CDR3 region has the DNA TGTGCCAGCAGATACCTGGGGCGGGGTGGCTACACCTTC.

The rearrangement uses TRBV5-4 and TRBJ2-7; D might be TRBD1 (6 bases). Germline CDR1 is SGHNT and CDR2 is YYREEE (reference sequence). The CDR3 covers 14 residues. V was clipped by 2 bases and J by 4 bases, with 13 bases between them. The CDR3: CASSFPGARYEQYF. DNA for the CDR3: TGTGCCAGCAGCTTTCCAGGGGCAAGGTACGAGCAGTACTTC.

The chain couples TRBV11-3 to TRBJ2-6; D not certain. CDR3 length: 17 amino acids. The V gene lost 0 bases and the J gene lost 3 bases, with 12 bases spanning the gap. Germline assignment: CDR1 SGHNT and CDR2 YENEEA. CDR3 amino acids: CASSLELRLGGANVLTF. The CDR3, as DNA: TGTGCCAGCAGCTTAGAATTGCGGCTTGGTGGGGCCAACGTCCTGACTTTC.